This T cell receptor (beta chain) was captured in a study of OX40 agonist ivuxolimab in advanced cancers. Across the study: Three dose-escalation patients had partial responses: one with hepatocellular carcinoma and two with cutaneous melanoma. Study-level results: CD8+ T cells averaged more expanded clones than CD4+. Dosing at 0.1 to 3.0 mg/kg was accompanied by clonal expansion of CD4+ and CD8+ blood T cells by week 6. Antigens targeted by the expanded peripheral T cells were not determined.

Profiling relied on immunoSEQ multiplex PCR, and the TCRdb table lists in-frame clones only, not all of them. The table lists about 80,000 clones, 70% to 90% of them singletons. A word on this clone: Its target is unknown.

There are 12 residues in the CDR3. The ends were cut back, 7 bases at V and 7 bases at J, with 10 bases in the middle. Germline lookup yields CDR1 LNHDA and CDR2 SQIVND (reference sequence). This chain uses TRBV19 with TRBJ2-2; D gene unclear. The sequence was obtained from an adult with an advanced solid tumor such as melanoma, head and neck, liver or kidney cancer. Sequences were derived from CD4+ or CD8+ T cells sorted from blood, sampled in a trial of the OX40 agonist ivuxolimab. CDR3 DNA: TGTGCCAGTACCGGTAGGAACGGGGAGCTGTTTTTT. It translates to CASTGRNGELFF.